The rows below give T cell receptor beta chains drawn from one sample of a study of blood T cells in healthy people across ages. Via MiXCR, TCRdb re-called the 5' RACE reads, giving one row per CDR3 protein. This table has hundreds of thousands of distinct CDR3 sequences, roughly 32% appearing once. Sequenced input: blood. The receptors here all came from an elderly woman in good health. Each CDR3 is given with its conserved first and last residue. A D gene is named only where the DNA matches it firmly. A row's size may be missing; if present it is once, few, many or a size class.

D gene	V gene	clone size	J gene	CDR3 protein	CDR3 DNA
TRBD1	TRBV7-9	.	TRBJ2-3	CASSVTGGALDTQYF	TGTGCCAGCAGCGTGACAGGGGGCGCATTAGATACGCAGTATTTT
TRBD2	TRBV19	few	TRBJ2-1	CASSAPRDYYNEQFF	TGTGCCAGTAGTGCCCCGCGGGACTACTACAATGAGCAGTTCTTC
.	TRBV6-6	.	TRBJ2-6	CASSATGNSGANVLTF	TGTGCCAGCAGTGCTACAGGGAACTCTGGGGCCAACGTCCTGACTTTC
.	TRBV7-2	.	TRBJ1-1	CASSLNVGEAFF	TGTGCCAGCAGCCTGAATGTAGGGGAAGCTTTCTTT
TRBD1	TRBV30	.	TRBJ1-2	CAWSAPGTDYGYTF	TGTGCCTGGAGCGCCCCCGGGACAGATTATGGCTACACCTTC
TRBD1	TRBV20-1	.	TRBJ1-5	CSANGQGGRGNQPQHF	TGCAGTGCAAATGGACAGGGGGGTCGGGGCAATCAGCCCCAGCATTTT
TRBD1	TRBV6-2/TRBV6-3	many	TRBJ2-7	CASSNSGGYEQYF	TGTGCCAGCAGTAACTCAGGGGGCTACGAGCAGTACTTC
TRBD2	TRBV20-1	.	TRBJ2-1	CSAQSLAGGDEQFF	TGCAGTGCTCAGTCGCTAGCGGGGGGCGATGAGCAGTTCTTC
.	TRBV9	many	TRBJ2-3	CASSVDPATDTQYF	TGTGCCAGCAGCGTAGATCCAGCGACAGATACGCAGTATTTT
.	TRBV30	.	TRBJ2-2	CALTGWQRTGELFF	TGTGCCTTAACAGGGTGGCAGAGAACCGGGGAGCTGTTTTTT
TRBD1	TRBV4-1	many	TRBJ2-3	CASSHTGTDPDTQYF	TGCGCCAGCAGCCATACCGGGACAGACCCAGATACGCAGTATTTT
.	TRBV7-2	.	TRBJ1-2	CASSKTTGGYTF	TGTGCCAGCAGCAAAACCACAGGGGGCTACACCTTC
.	TRBV18	.	TRBJ1-5	CASSPAQINRPQHF	TGTGCCAGCTCACCTGCTCAGATCAATCGGCCCCAGCATTTT
.	TRBV3-1	few	TRBJ1-1	CASSRHQGNTEAFF	TGTGCCAGCAGCCGGCACCAGGGGAACACTGAAGCTTTCTTT
TRBD2	TRBV5-1	many	TRBJ2-3	CASKRGPDSDTQYF	TGCGCCAGCAAGCGGGGCCCTGATTCAGATACGCAGTATTTT
.	TRBV6-2/TRBV6-3	many	TRBJ2-4	CASSYSPGAKNIQYF	TGTGCCAGCAGTTACTCACCTGGAGCCAAAAACATTCAGTACTTC
TRBD2	TRBV7-8	.	TRBJ2-5	CASSFYSGAETQYF	TGTGCCAGCAGCTTCTATAGCGGGGCTGAGACCCAGTACTTC
.	TRBV6-5	many	TRBJ2-3	CASSYLGLTDTQYF	TGTGCCAGCAGTTACCTCGGACTCACAGATACGCAGTATTTT
.	TRBV4-3	few	TRBJ1-5	CASSQDLNRASNQPQHF	TGCGCCAGCAGCCAAGATCTTAACAGGGCCTCGAATCAGCCCCAGCATTTT
.	TRBV29-1	many	TRBJ2-7	CSVDGGPYEQYF	TGCAGCGTTGATGGGGGGCCGTACGAGCAGTACTTC
.	TRBV7-9	.	TRBJ1-1	CASRQKTLNTEAFF	TGTGCCAGCAGGCAGAAAACCTTGAACACTGAAGCTTTCTTT